These T cell receptor beta chains were read from a single sample in a study of monozygotic twins with inflammatory bowel disease. TCRdb reprocessed the 5' RACE reads and reports one entry per CDR3 protein, with no DNA. This listing includes approximately 200,000 distinct CDR3 sequences. What was sequenced was blood. These receptors originate from a human donor with ulcerative colitis or Crohn's disease, or a healthy co-twin of an affected twin (not recorded which). Both conserved end residues are part of each CDR3.

J	V	CDR3
TRBJ2-1	TRBV5-1	CASSLFSGGAYNEQFF
TRBJ2-6	TRBV11-2	CASSSYRGSSLGANVLTF
TRBJ2-3	TRBV6-4	CASSVAGETDTQYF
TRBJ2-1	TRBV7-3	CASSLYLSRISYNEQFF
TRBJ1-6	TRBV25-1	CASSVLDRGNSPLHF
TRBJ1-5	TRBV6-1	CASTIDTLLTQHF
TRBJ2-7	TRBV20-1	CSARDQAGRNEQYF
TRBJ2-7	TRBV5-5	CASSFGVTISYEQYF
TRBJ1-1	TRBV5-1	CASSLGRGQVITNTEAFF
TRBJ2-2	TRBV20-1	CSAPRGRTGTGELFF
TRBJ2-3	TRBV29-1	CSVASVGGTDTQYF
TRBJ1-2	TRBV18	CASSPGTGEYGYTF
TRBJ2-2	TRBV13	CASSPESTGELFF
TRBJ2-3	TRBV20-1	CSAREGHQLTDTQYF
TRBJ2-5	TRBV11-2	CASSERLAQTQYF
TRBJ1-6	TRBV27	CASSLSGTAYSSYNSPLHF
TRBJ2-4	TRBV5-8	CASSRTDIQYF
TRBJ1-1	TRBV6-1	CASSETTIWGEPEAFF
TRBJ1-5	TRBV6-1	CASSPQGSRGGGEPQHF
TRBJ1-2	TRBV5-4	CASSLGGYYGYTF
TRBJ1-1	TRBV5-1	CASSKGQSTEAFF
TRBJ1-1	TRBV7-3	CASSLGPMGMNTEAFF
TRBJ2-1	TRBV10-2	CASNGWASSGGESSYNEQFF
TRBJ1-2	TRBV6-6	CASSSTGDKGYTF
TRBJ2-7	TRBV5-1	CASSLAPTGSSEQYF